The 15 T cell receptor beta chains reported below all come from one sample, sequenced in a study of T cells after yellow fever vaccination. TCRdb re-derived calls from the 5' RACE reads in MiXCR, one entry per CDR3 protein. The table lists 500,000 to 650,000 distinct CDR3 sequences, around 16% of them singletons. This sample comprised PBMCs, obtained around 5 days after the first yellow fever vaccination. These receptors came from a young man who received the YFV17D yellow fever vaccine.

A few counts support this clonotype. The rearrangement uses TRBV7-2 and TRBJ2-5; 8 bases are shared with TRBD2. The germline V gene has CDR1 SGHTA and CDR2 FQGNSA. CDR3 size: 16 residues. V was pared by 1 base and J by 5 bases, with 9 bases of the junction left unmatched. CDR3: CASSLGRRGGHETQYF. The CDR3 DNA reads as TGTGCCAGCAGCTTAGGGAGACGGGGGGGCCATGAGACCCAGTACTTC. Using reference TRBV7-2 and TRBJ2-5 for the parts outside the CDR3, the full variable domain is GAGVSQSPSNKVTEKGKDVELRCDPISGHTALYWYRQSLGQGLEFLIYFQGNSAPDKSGLPSDRFSAERTGGSVSTLTIQRTQQEDSAVYLCASSLGRRGGHETQYFGPGTRLLVL.

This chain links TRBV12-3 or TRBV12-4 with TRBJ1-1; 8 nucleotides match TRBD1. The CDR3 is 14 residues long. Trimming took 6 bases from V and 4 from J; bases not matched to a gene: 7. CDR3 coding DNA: TGTGCCAGCAGGATTGGACAGGGTTTCACTGAAGCTTTCTTT. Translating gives CASRIGQGFTEAFF.

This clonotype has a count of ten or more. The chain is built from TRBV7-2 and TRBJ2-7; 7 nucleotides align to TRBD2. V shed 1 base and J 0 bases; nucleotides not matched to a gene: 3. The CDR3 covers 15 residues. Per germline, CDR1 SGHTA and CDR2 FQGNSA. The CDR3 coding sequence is TGTGCCAGCAGCTTAGATGGGGGGGGCTCCTACGAGCAGTACTTC. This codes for CASSLDGGGSYEQYF.

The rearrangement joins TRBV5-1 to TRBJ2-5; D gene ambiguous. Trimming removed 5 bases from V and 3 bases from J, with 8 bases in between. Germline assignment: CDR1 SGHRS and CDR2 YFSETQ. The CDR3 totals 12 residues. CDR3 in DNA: TGCGCCAGCAGGCACCCCGAAGAGACCCAGTACTTC. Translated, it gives CASRHPEETQYF.

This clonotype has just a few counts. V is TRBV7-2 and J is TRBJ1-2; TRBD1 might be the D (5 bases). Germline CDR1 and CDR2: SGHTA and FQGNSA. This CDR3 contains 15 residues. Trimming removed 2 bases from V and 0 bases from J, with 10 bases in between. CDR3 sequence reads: CASSLRGSTNYGYTF. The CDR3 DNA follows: TGTGCCAGCAGCTTAAGGGGCAGCACTAACTATGGCTACACCTTC. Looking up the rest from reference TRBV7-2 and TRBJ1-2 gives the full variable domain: GAGVSQSPSNKVTEKGKDVELRCDPISGHTALYWYRQSLGQGLEFLIYFQGNSAPDKSGLPSDRFSAERTGGSVSTLTIQRTQQEDSAVYLCASSLRGSTNYGYTFGSGTRLTVV.

CDR3 bases: TGTGCCAGCAGCCAGCGGTCCAGACAGGGAGGAGCAGAGACCCAGTACTTC. It specifies CASSQRSRQGGAETQYF. The chain combines TRBV11-1 with TRBJ2-5; tentative D call: TRBD1 (7 bases). Germline-derived CDR1 and CDR2 are SGHAT and FQDESV (reference sequence). Between the trimmed V and J ends, which lost 5 bases and 4 bases, there was a span of 23 bases. The CDR3 is made up of 17 amino acids.

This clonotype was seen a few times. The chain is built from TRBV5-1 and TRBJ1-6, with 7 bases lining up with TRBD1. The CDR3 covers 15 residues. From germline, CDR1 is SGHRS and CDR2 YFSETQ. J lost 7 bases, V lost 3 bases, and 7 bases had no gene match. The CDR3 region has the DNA TGCGCCAGCAGCTGGGAAAGGGGGCGAAATTCACCCCTCCACTTT. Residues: CASSWERGRNSPLHF.

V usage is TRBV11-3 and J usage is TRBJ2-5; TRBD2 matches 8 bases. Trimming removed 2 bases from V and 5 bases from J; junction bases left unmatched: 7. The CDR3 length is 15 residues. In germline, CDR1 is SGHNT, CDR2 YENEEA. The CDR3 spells CASSLSAGARETQYF. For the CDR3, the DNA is TGTGCCAGCAGCTTATCAGCGGGGGCCCGGGAGACCCAGTACTTC.

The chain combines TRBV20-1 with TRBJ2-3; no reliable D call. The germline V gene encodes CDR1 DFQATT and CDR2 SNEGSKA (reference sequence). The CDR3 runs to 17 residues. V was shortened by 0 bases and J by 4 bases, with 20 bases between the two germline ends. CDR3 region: CSARDGKGGYVADTQYF. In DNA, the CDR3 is TGCAGTGCTAGAGATGGGAAGGGCGGTTACGTGGCAGATACGCAGTATTTT.

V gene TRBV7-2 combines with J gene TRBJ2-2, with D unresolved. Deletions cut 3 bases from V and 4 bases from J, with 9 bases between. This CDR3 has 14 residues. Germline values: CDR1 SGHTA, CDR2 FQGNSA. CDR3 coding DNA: TGTGCCAGCAGCTTTGGTCGATTCACCGGGGAGCTGTTTTTT. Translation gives CASSFGRFTGELFF.

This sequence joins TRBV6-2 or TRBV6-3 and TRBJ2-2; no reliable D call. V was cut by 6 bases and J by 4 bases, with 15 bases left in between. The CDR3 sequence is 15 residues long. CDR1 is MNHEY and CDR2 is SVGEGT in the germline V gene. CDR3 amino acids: CASSQLGPPTGELFF. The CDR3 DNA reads TGTGCCAGCAGCCAACTGGGCCCTCCCACCGGGGAGCTGTTTTTT.

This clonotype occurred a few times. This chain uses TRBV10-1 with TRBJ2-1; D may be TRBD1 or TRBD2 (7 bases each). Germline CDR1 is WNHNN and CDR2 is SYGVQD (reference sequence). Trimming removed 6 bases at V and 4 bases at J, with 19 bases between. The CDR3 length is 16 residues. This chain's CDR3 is CASSDAPGGGYNEQFF. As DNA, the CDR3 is TGCGCCAGCAGCGATGCCCCAGGGGGGGGGTACAATGAGCAGTTCTTC.

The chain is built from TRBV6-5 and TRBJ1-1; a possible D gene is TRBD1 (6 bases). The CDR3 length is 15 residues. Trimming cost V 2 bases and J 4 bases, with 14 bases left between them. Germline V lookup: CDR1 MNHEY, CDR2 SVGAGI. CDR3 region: CASSYPRGLGTEAFF. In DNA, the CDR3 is TGTGCCAGCAGTTACCCCAGGGGTCTGGGCACTGAAGCTTTCTTT.

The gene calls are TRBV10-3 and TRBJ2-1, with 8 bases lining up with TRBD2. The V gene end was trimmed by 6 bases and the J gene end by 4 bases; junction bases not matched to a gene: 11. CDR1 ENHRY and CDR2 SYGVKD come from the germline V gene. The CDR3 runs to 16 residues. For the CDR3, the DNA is TGTGCCATCAGCGGCTCTGGGCGGGGGGCTTACAATGAGCAGTTCTTC. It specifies CAISGSGRGAYNEQFF.

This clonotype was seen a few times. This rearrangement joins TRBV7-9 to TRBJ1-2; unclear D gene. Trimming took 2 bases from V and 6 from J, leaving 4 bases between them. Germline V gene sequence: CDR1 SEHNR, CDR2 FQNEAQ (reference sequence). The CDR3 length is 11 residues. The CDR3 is CASSLRNGYTF. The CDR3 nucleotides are TGTGCCAGCAGCTTAAGAAATGGCTACACCTTC. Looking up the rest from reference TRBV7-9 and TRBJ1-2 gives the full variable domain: DTGVSQNPRHKITKRGQNVTFRCDPISEHNRLYWYRQTLGQGPEFLTYFQNEAQLEKSRLLSDRFSAERPKGSFSTLEIQRTEQGDSAMYLCASSLRNGYTFGSGTRLTVV.